This T cell receptor beta chain emerged from a study of blood T cell repertoires in COVID-19. The CDR3 length is 12 residues. Trimming removed 4 bases at V and 10 bases at J, with 9 bases between. CDR1 and CDR2 from the germline V gene are SGHRS and YFSETQ. Clones were sequenced by immunoSEQ multiplex PCR, and TCRdb holds only the in-frame ones, with some missing. The data contain 200,000 to 250,000 clones, almost 90% of them singletons. The sample consisted of peripheral blood. J is TRBJ1-6 and V is TRBV5-1; D unresolved. This clonotype originated in a woman aged 55-70 years with acute or convalescent COVID-19. DNA of the CDR3: TGCGCCAGCAGCACAGACGGATCACCCCTCCACTTT. Protein sequence: CASSTDGSPLHF.